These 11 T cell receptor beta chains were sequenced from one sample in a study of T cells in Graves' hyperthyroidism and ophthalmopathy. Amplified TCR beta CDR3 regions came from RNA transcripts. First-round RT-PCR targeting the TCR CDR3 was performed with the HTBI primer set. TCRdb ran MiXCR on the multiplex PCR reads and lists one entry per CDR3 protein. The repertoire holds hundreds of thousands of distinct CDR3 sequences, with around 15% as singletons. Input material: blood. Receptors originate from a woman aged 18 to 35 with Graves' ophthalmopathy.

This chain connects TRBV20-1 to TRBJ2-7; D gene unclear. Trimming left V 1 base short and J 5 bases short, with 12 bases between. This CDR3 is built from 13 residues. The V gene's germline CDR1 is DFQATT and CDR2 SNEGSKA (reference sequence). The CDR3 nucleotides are TGCAGTGCTAGAGTGCCAGCGCAGGACGAGCAGTACTTC. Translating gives CSARVPAQDEQYF.

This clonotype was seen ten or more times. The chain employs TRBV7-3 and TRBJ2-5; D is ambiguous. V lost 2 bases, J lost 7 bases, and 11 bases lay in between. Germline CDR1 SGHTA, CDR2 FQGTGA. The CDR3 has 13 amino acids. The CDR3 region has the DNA TGTGCCAGCAGCTTATTTAGAGACGGGACCCAGTACTTC. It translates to CASSLFRDGTQYF. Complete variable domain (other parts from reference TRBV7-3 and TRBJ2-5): GAGVSQTPSNKVTEKGKYVELRCDPISGHTALYWYRQSLGQGPEFLIYFQGTGAADDSGLPNDRFFAVRPEGSVSTLKIQRTERGDSAVYLCASSLFRDGTQYFGPGTRLLVL.

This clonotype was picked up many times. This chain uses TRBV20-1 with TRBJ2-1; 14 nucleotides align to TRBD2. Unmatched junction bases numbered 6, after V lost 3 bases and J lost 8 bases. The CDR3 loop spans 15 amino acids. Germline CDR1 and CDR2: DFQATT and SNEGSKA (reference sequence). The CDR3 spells CSASGTSGSWYEQFF. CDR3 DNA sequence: TGCAGTGCTAGTGGGACTAGCGGGAGTTGGTATGAGCAGTTCTTC.

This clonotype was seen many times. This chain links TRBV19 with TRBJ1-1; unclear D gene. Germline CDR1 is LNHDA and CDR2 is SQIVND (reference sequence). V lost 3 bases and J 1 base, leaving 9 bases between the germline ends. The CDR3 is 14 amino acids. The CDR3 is CASSMRDPNTEAFF. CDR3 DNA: TGTGCCAGTAGTATGAGGGATCCGAACACTGAAGCTTTCTTT.

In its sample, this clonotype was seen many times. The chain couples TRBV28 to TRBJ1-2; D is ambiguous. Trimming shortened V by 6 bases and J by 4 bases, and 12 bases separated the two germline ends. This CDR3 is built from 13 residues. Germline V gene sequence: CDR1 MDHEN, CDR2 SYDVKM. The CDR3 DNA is TGTGCCAGCAGCAGATCAAACGGCTATGGCTACACCTTC. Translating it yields CASSRSNGYGYTF.

Here the CDR3 reads CSAEDTGTSGTYSYEQYF. The CDR3 coding sequence is TGCAGTGCTGAGGACACCGGGACTAGCGGGACGTACTCCTACGAGCAGTACTTC. The chain has TRBV20-1 and TRBJ2-7; 13 nucleotides line up with TRBD2. The CDR3 has 18 amino acids. CDR1 is DFQATT and CDR2 is SNEGSKA in the germline V gene (reference sequence). Losses at the gene ends were 5 bases for V and 0 bases for J; bases not matched to a gene: 13.

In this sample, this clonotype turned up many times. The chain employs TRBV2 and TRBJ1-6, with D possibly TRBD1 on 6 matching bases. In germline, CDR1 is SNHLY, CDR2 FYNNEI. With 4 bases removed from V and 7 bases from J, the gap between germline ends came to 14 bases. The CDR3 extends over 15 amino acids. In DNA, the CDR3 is TGTGCCAGCAGTGTGAGAGGGACACGAAATTCACCCCTCCACTTT. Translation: CASSVRGTRNSPLHF. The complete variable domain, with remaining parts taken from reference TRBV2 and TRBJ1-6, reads EPEVTQTPSHQVTQMGQEVILRCVPISNHLYFYWYRQILGQKVEFLVSFYNNEISEKSEIFDDQFSVERPDGSNFTLKIRSTKLEDSAMYFCASSVRGTRNSPLHFGNGTRLTVT.

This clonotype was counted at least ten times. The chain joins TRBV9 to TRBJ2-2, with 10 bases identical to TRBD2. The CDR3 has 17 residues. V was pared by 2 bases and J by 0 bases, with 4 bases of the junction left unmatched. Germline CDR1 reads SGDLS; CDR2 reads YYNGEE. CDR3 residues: CASSVGAGGANTGELFF. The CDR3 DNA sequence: TGTGCCAGCAGCGTGGGAGCGGGAGGGGCGAACACCGGGGAGCTGTTTTTT.

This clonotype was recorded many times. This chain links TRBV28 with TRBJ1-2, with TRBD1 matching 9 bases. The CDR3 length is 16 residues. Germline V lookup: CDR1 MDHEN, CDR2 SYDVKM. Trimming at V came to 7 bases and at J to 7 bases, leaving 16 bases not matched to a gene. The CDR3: CASTRTGVPSISGYTF. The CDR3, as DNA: TGTGCCAGCACCAGGACAGGGGTTCCCTCTATCAGTGGCTACACCTTC.

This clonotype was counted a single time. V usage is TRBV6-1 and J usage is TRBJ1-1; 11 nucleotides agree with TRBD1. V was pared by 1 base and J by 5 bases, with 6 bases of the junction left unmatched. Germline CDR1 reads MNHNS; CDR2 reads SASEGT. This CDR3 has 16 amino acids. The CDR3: CASSEGFGQGATEAFF. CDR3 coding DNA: TGTGCCAGCAGTGAAGGGTTCGGACAGGGGGCTACTGAAGCTTTCTTT.

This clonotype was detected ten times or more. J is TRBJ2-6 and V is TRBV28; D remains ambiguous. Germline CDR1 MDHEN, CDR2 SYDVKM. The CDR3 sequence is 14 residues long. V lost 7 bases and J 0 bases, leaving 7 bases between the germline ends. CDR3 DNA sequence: TGTGCCAGCATTACTGCCTCTGGGGCCAACGTCCTGACTTTC. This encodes CASITASGANVLTF.